The 3 T cell receptor beta chains below come from one sample, sequenced in a study of T cell changes during pregnancy in multiple sclerosis. Sequenced by immunoSEQ multiplex PCR; TCRdb stores in-frame clones only, minus some. The data hold approximately 48,000 clones, with 80% to 95% observed a single time. Sample: CD4+ T cells from peripheral blood mononuclear cells, taken after pregnancy. These receptors all come from a female donor with multiple sclerosis, enrolled in a pregnancy study.

With respect to this clone: At one end, the junction sequence differs from germline, possibly due to a read error. This rearrangement joins TRBV19 to TRBJ2-1, with 7 bases lining up with TRBD2. The CDR3 contains 14 residues. Germline assignment: CDR1 LNHDA and CDR2 SQIVND (reference sequence). The CDR3 DNA sequence: TGTGCCAGTAGTTTGGAGACTAGCAGGAATGGGCAGTTCTTC. It encodes CASSLETSRNGQFF.

CDR3 sequence: CASSRTRDQPQHF. The DNA of the CDR3 is TGCGCCAGCAGTCGTACGAGGGATCAGCCCCAGCATTTT. The chain recombines TRBV10-1 with TRBJ1-5, with D unresolved. The CDR3 extends over 13 amino acids. V lost 5 bases to trimming and J lost 5 bases, with 10 bases between them. Germline CDR1 is WNHNN and CDR2 is SYGVQD (reference sequence).

The genes are TRBV27 and TRBJ2-1; D is perhaps TRBD2 (6 bases). The CDR3 contains 12 residues. Trimming left V 5 bases short and J 4 bases short, with 6 bases between. CDR1 is MNHEY, CDR2 SMNVEV, per germline (reference sequence). The CDR3 coding sequence is TGTGCCAGCAGTCGGGGGTACAATGAGCAGTTCTTC. It translates to CASSRGYNEQFF.